Presented here are 25 T cell receptor beta chains from one specimen sequenced in a study of cytomegalovirus exposure and HLA in healthy donors. Vbeta (60) and Jbeta (13) primers were used in the PCR. Clones were sequenced by immunoSEQ multiplex PCR, and TCRdb holds only the in-frame ones, with some missing. The table records about 160,000 clones, nearly 80% of them present only once. Sample: PBMCs. The receptor source for this set is a woman between 50 and 59 years old in good health and CMV-seropositive.

The gene calls are TRBV9 and TRBJ2-2; possible D gene TRBD2, 5 bases. Trimming removed 2 bases at V and 4 bases at J, with 12 bases between. CDR1 is SGDLS, CDR2 YYNGEE, per germline. This CDR3 is 15 amino acids long. CDR3 amino acids: CASSVSSLGTGELFF. In DNA, the CDR3 is TGTGCCAGCAGCGTCTCTAGCTTAGGCACCGGGGAGCTGTTTTTT. The full variable domain, rest sourced from reference TRBV9 and TRBJ2-2, is DSGVTQTPKHLITATGQRVTLRCSPRSGDLSVYWYQQSLDQGLQFLIQYYNGEERAKGNILERFSAQQFPDLHSELNLSSLELGDSALYFCASSVSSLGTGELFFGEGSRLTVL.

This chain joins TRBV5-6 and TRBJ2-1, with 16 bases identical to TRBD2. V trimming: 4 bases; J trimming: 3 bases; junction bases outside the gene matches: 4. CDR1 and CDR2 (germline): SGHDT, YYEEEE. There are 17 residues in the CDR3. The CDR3 loop is CASSLGTSGRDYNEQFF. Here the CDR3 DNA reads TGTGCCAGCAGCCTAGGGACTAGCGGGAGGGACTACAATGAGCAGTTCTTC.

This chain uses TRBV28 with TRBJ2-7; TRBD1 agrees at 7 bases. Trimming took 4 bases from V and 6 from J; bases not matched to a gene: 3. The CDR3 covers 12 residues. The germline CDR1 and CDR2 sequences are MDHEN and SYDVKM. CDR3 in amino acids: CASSSQGSEQYF. The CDR3, as DNA: TGTGCCAGCAGTTCACAGGGGTCCGAGCAGTACTTC.

The chain employs TRBV14 and TRBJ2-5; D is perhaps TRBD1 (6 bases). Germline-derived CDR1 and CDR2 are SGHDN and FVKESK. The CDR3 sequence is 13 residues long. V lost 4 bases to trimming and J lost 2 bases, with 8 bases between them. The chain's CDR3 is CASSRQVQETQYF. DNA of the CDR3: TGTGCCAGCAGCCGACAGGTACAAGAGACCCAGTACTTC.

This clone has only one observation. V is TRBV4-1 and J is TRBJ2-5, with 8 bases aligning to TRBD1. CDR1 is MGHRA, CDR2 YSYEKL, per germline. The CDR3 spans 15 residues. V lost 3 bases, J lost 2 bases, and 5 bases stayed unmatched. The CDR3 region is CASSQNNRGQETQYF. DNA for the CDR3: TGCGCCAGCAGCCAGAATAACAGGGGGCAAGAGACCCAGTACTTC.

The chain recombines TRBV6-5 with TRBJ2-5; 11 bases align to TRBD1. V was pared by 2 bases and J by 4 bases, with 3 bases of the junction left unmatched. The germline CDR1 and CDR2 sequences are MNHEY and SVGAGI. The CDR3 contains 15 residues. The CDR3 is CASSYGTGGIETQYF. The CDR3, as DNA: TGTGCCAGCAGTTACGGGACAGGGGGTATAGAGACCCAGTACTTC.

V and J are TRBV6-5 and TRBJ1-4, with TRBD1 matching 11 bases. CDR1 is MNHEY and CDR2 is SVGAGI in the germline V gene. There are 15 residues in the CDR3. V lost 0 bases and J lost 7; bases outside the gene matches: 1. The CDR3 nucleotides read TGTGCCAGCAGTTACTCGGGACAGGGGGTTGAAAAACTGTTTTTT. The encoded protein is CASSYSGQGVEKLFF.

The rearrangement joins TRBV30 to TRBJ2-1, with D perhaps matching TRBD1 (5 bases). CDR3 length: 14 amino acids. V lost 2 bases, J lost 7 bases, and 15 bases lay in between. Germline values: CDR1 GTSNPN, CDR2 SVGIG (reference sequence). The CDR3 here is CAWSPRPGKNEQFF. Written as DNA, the CDR3 is TGTGCCTGGAGTCCCCGACCAGGGAAGAATGAGCAGTTCTTC.

The chain combines TRBV2 with TRBJ2-5, with a tentative D call TRBD2 (6 bases). The CDR3 runs to 13 residues. V was pared by 5 bases and J by 1 base, with 8 bases between. Germline lookup yields CDR1 SNHLY and CDR2 FYNNEI. The CDR3 sequence is CASSMGLQETQYF. The CDR3 coding sequence is TGTGCCAGCAGTATGGGACTCCAAGAGACCCAGTACTTC. Combining the CDR3 with reference TRBV2 and TRBJ2-5 gives the whole variable domain EPEVTQTPSHQVTQMGQEVILRCVPISNHLYFYWYRQILGQKVEFLVSFYNNEISEKSEIFDDQFSVERPDGSNFTLKIRSTKLEDSAMYFCASSMGLQETQYFGPGTRLLVL.

The rearrangement links TRBV25-1 to TRBJ2-3, with TRBD1 identical over 8 bases. Germline V gives CDR1 MGHDK, CDR2 SYGVNS. Trimming removed 1 base from V and 1 base from J; junction bases left unmatched: 4. The CDR3 totals 16 residues. For the CDR3, the DNA is TGTGCCAGCAGTGAATCGACAGGGGCCGGCACAGATACGCAGTATTTT. Its translation is CASSESTGAGTDTQYF.

The chain recombines TRBV4-2 with TRBJ2-7, with 11 bases lining up with TRBD2. This CDR3 comprises 15 residues. CDR1 LGHNA and CDR2 YNFKEQ come from the germline V gene. V trimming: 6 bases; J trimming: 4 bases; junction bases outside the gene matches: 8. The DNA for the CDR3 is TGTGCCAGCAGGGAGAGTAGCGGGAGGGGGTACGAGCAGTACTTC. Its translation: CASRESSGRGYEQYF.

Remarks on this clone: The junction departs from germline at one end; a sequencing error may be responsible. The CDR3 DNA follows: TGTGCCAGCAGTTTAGGGGATGGGGACTCTTACACTGAAGCTTTCTTT. It yields the protein CASSLGDGDSYTEAFF. V is TRBV13 and J is TRBJ1-1; D perhaps matches TRBD1 (5 bases). CDR3 length: 16 amino acids. Germline V gene lookup returns CDR1 PRHDT and CDR2 FYEKMQ (reference sequence).

The chain has TRBV6-6 and TRBJ1-2, with 7 positions matching TRBD1. V lost 6 bases, J lost 0 bases, and 7 bases stayed unmatched. The CDR3 is made up of 15 amino acids. Germline V CDR1 and CDR2: MNHNY, SVGAGI (reference sequence). This chain's CDR3 is CASRTGTAPNYGYTF. DNA for the CDR3: TGTGCCAGCAGAACCGGGACAGCCCCTAACTATGGCTACACCTTC.

The chain uses TRBV5-1 and TRBJ2-5, with 8 bases fitting TRBD1. The CDR3 has 15 amino acids. The V gene end was trimmed by 1 base and the J gene end by 5 bases; junction bases not matched to a gene: 7. Germline lookup yields CDR1 SGHRS and CDR2 YFSETQ. Here the CDR3 DNA reads TGCGCCAGCAGCTTGACAGGGGGGTTACGGGAGACCCAGTACTTC. It yields the protein CASSLTGGLRETQYF.

The rearrangement uses TRBV6-1 and TRBJ2-7; 7 nucleotides agree with TRBD1. Germline assignment: CDR1 MNHNS and CDR2 SASEGT. The CDR3 has 14 amino acids. V lost 5 bases and J lost 2; bases outside the gene matches: 6. CDR3 residues: CASSNDRAPYEQYF. CDR3 nucleotide sequence: TGTGCCAGCAGTAACGACAGGGCCCCCTACGAGCAGTACTTC.

The chain carries TRBV9 and TRBJ2-5; D uncertain. Germline CDR1 is SGDLS and CDR2 is YYNGEE. This CDR3 comprises 13 residues. Trimming took 1 base from V and 4 from J, leaving 8 bases between them. CDR3 DNA: TGTGCCAGCAGCGTACAGCCGGGAGAGACCCAGTACTTC. Translated: CASSVQPGETQYF.

This sequence joins TRBV11-2 and TRBJ1-2; 7 bases match TRBD1. Trimming cost V 2 bases and J 6 bases; bases outside gene matches: 9. CDR1 and CDR2 (germline): SGHAT, FQNNGV. CDR3 length: 15 amino acids. The CDR3 spells CASSLIAGGWDGYTF. CDR3 bases: TGTGCCAGCAGCTTAATAGCAGGGGGTTGGGATGGCTACACCTTC.

The gene calls are TRBV7-2 and TRBJ2-7; TRBD2 agrees at 9 bases. The CDR3 length is 15 residues. Germline V gene sequence: CDR1 SGHTA, CDR2 FQGNSA. The V gene end was trimmed by 1 base and the J gene end by 7 bases; junction bases not matched to a gene: 8. The CDR3 spells CASSLGRGLAGEQYF. DNA for the CDR3: TGTGCCAGCAGCTTAGGACGGGGACTAGCAGGGGAGCAGTACTTC.

The chain recombines TRBV7-6 with TRBJ2-3; perhaps TRBD1 as D (5 bases). The ends were cut back, 1 base at V and 3 bases at J, with 8 bases in the middle. The CDR3 consists of 14 residues. The germline gives CDR1 SGHVS, CDR2 FNYEAQ. The DNA for the CDR3 is TGTGCCAGCAGCTTAGTACGGACAACAGATACGCAGTATTTT. Translating gives CASSLVRTTDTQYF.

The chain combines TRBV4-3 with TRBJ1-2; a possible D gene is TRBD1 (5 bases). The V end lost 1 base, the J end lost 11 bases, and 11 bases lay between the germline ends. Germline V CDR1 and CDR2: LGHNA, YSLEER. CDR3 size: 12 residues. The CDR3 DNA reads TGCGCCAGCAGCCAAGGCTCGGGGGGTTACACCTTC. It translates to CASSQGSGGYTF.

This clone has more than one count but fewer than ten. V gene TRBV18 combines with J gene TRBJ2-5, with D possibly being TRBD2 (6 bases). Germline CDR1 is KGHSH and CDR2 is LQKENI. The CDR3 is 13 amino acids. The germline V and J ends were trimmed by 3 bases and 3 bases, with 8 bases remaining between them. The CDR3 nucleotides read TGTGCCAGCTCACCGGGACTTGAAGAGACCCAGTACTTC. As protein: CASSPGLEETQYF.

The J gene is TRBJ1-1, the V gene TRBV5-1; D is ambiguous. The V gene's germline CDR1 is SGHRS and CDR2 YFSETQ. Trimming pared 2 bases from V and 1 base from J, leaving 9 bases between. This CDR3 region has 14 residues. For the CDR3, the DNA is TGCGCCAGCAGCTTAGACGGGAGGAACACTGAAGCTTTCTTT. It translates to CASSLDGRNTEAFF.

The CDR3 sequence is CASSYRGVTEAFF. In DNA, the CDR3 is TGTGCCAGCAGTTACCGGGGAGTCACTGAAGCTTTCTTT. This chain links TRBV28 with TRBJ1-1; D is undetermined. With 4 bases removed from V and 4 bases from J, the gap between germline ends came to 10 bases. The CDR3 consists of 13 residues. CDR1 and CDR2 (germline): MDHEN, SYDVKM.

This chain joins TRBV4-1 and TRBJ2-2; D call uncertain. Deletions cut 3 bases from V and 2 bases from J, with 10 bases between. The CDR3 has 15 amino acids. CDR1 is MGHRA and CDR2 is YSYEKL in the germline V gene. The CDR3 region is CASSHYGFNTGELFF. The CDR3 DNA sequence: TGCGCCAGCAGCCATTATGGCTTCAACACCGGGGAGCTGTTTTTT.

The chain links TRBV6-5 to TRBJ2-7; a weak D match, TRBD1 (6 bases). Germline values: CDR1 MNHEY, CDR2 SVGAGI. The V end lost 11 bases, the J end lost 4 bases, and 15 bases lay between the germline ends. The CDR3 has 12 amino acids. CDR3 sequence: CAAPGHPYEQYF. CDR3 nucleotide sequence: TGTGCCGCCCCGGGACACCCTTACGAGCAGTACTTC.